What follows are 22 T cell receptor beta chains derived from one specimen sequenced in a study of cytomegalovirus exposure and HLA in healthy donors. A multiplex PCR was run with 60 Vbeta primers and 13 Jbeta primers. The assay was immunoSEQ multiplex PCR, and TCRdb's table has in-frame clones only and misses some. The repertoire has fewer than 100,000 clones, approximately 7.1% of them found once; the top ten carry approximately 2.5%. Sequenced sample: PBMCs. The source is a man between 45 and 60 years old in good health and CMV-seronegative.

This clone turned up a few times. The rearrangement links TRBV7-2 to TRBJ1-2, with D possibly being TRBD1 (5 bases). V was clipped by 5 bases and J by 7 bases, with 26 bases between them. The CDR3 has 17 residues. Germline loops: CDR1 SGHTA, CDR2 FQGNSA. CDR3 sequence (DNA): TGTGCCAGCAGCCCCCATGCGGTCGGGGGGAGGGGCGGTGGCTACACCTTC. Amino acid sequence: CASSPHAVGGRGGGYTF. Filled out from reference TRBV7-2 and TRBJ1-2, the complete variable domain reads GAGVSQSPSNKVTEKGKDVELRCDPISGHTALYWYRQSLGQGLEFLIYFQGNSAPDKSGLPSDRFSAERTGGSVSTLTIQRTQQEDSAVYLCASSPHAVGGRGGGYTFGSGTRLTVV.

DNA of the CDR3: TGCAGCGTATCGACAGGGGTAAATTCACCCCTCCACTTT. Translated, it gives CSVSTGVNSPLHF. This chain connects TRBV29-1 to TRBJ1-6; 8 bases line up with TRBD1. Trimming cost V 6 bases and J 7 bases; bases outside gene matches: 5. Germline V gene lookup returns CDR1 SQVTM and CDR2 ANQGSEA. This CDR3 is 13 amino acids long.

This clone came up a few times. V and J are TRBV9 and TRBJ1-2; 9 nucleotides match TRBD1. V lost 3 bases to trimming and J lost 8 bases; unmatched junction nucleotides: 8. The germline V gene encodes CDR1 SGDLS and CDR2 YYNGEE. The CDR3 is 14 amino acids. CDR3 DNA sequence: TGTGCCAGCAGCGGAACCGGGACAGGGAAAGGCTACACCTTC. Translation gives CASSGTGTGKGYTF. Together with reference TRBV9 and TRBJ1-2, the CDR3 gives the full variable domain: DSGVTQTPKHLITATGQRVTLRCSPRSGDLSVYWYQQSLDQGLQFLIQYYNGEERAKGNILERFSAQQFPDLHSELNLSSLELGDSALYFCASSGTGTGKGYTFGSGTRLTVV.

The rearrangement joins TRBV27 to TRBJ2-5; TRBD2 aligns across 9 bases. The CDR3 is made up of 14 amino acids. V shed 6 bases, J shed 5 bases, and the junction held 7 bases outside the gene matches. The V gene's germline CDR1 is MNHEY and CDR2 SMNVEV (reference sequence). The CDR3 loop reads CASRPRGGPETQYF. In DNA, the CDR3 is TGTGCCAGCAGGCCGCGGGGGGGCCCCGAGACCCAGTACTTC.

This clone was counted between two and nine times. The chain combines TRBV19 with TRBJ2-7; TRBD2 matches 11 bases. This CDR3 is built from 15 residues. The germline V gene has CDR1 LNHDA and CDR2 SQIVND (reference sequence). V dropped 2 bases and J dropped 7; count of bases not matched to a gene: 7. CDR3 loop: CASSIYGLAGGEQYF. CDR3 coding DNA: TGTGCCAGTAGTATATACGGCCTAGCGGGAGGAGAGCAGTACTTC.

The J gene is TRBJ1-3, the V gene TRBV9; D is uncertain. This CDR3 has 16 residues. V gave up 3 bases and J gave up 1 base, with 14 bases separating them. The V gene's germline CDR1 is SGDLS and CDR2 YYNGEE. The CDR3 reads CASSGGRPRSGNTIYF. DNA for the CDR3: TGTGCCAGCAGCGGAGGGAGGCCCCGGTCTGGAAACACCATATATTTT.

This clone was seen a handful of times. This chain uses TRBV2 with TRBJ1-6; D call uncertain. Per germline, CDR1 SNHLY and CDR2 FYNNEI. This CDR3 region has 15 residues. V lost 2 bases to trimming and J lost 0 bases, with 5 bases between them. DNA for the CDR3: TGTGCCAGCAGTGAAAAGCTCTCCTATAATTCACCCCTCCACTTT. Its translation: CASSEKLSYNSPLHF.

This clone has more than one count but fewer than ten. J is TRBJ2-3 and V is TRBV5-6; D gene unclear. CDR3 size: 14 residues. Germline CDR1 is SGHDT and CDR2 is YYEEEE. V was trimmed by 0 bases and J by 2 bases, leaving 7 bases between them. In nucleotides, the CDR3 is TGTGCCAGCAGCTTGGAACAGACCACAGATACGCAGTATTTT. Its translation: CASSLEQTTDTQYF.

This clone turned up a few times. This rearrangement joins TRBV6-1 to TRBJ2-7; tentatively, D is TRBD2 (6 bases). The CDR3 sequence is 16 residues long. V lost 4 bases and J 6 bases, leaving 22 bases between the germline ends. Germline assignment: CDR1 MNHNS and CDR2 SASEGT. The CDR3: CASSAGRDLMTVEQYF. CDR3 DNA: TGTGCCAGCAGTGCCGGAAGGGACTTAATGACTGTCGAGCAGTACTTC.

This clone was seen a handful of times. The V call is TRBV9, the J call TRBJ1-1; 9 bases align to TRBD1. This CDR3 region has 15 residues. Germline V gene data show CDR1 as SGDLS and CDR2 as YYNGEE. V trimming: 0 bases; J trimming: 7 bases; junction bases outside the gene matches: 7. The CDR3 DNA is TGTGCCAGCAGCGTAGGGGACAGGGCATCGGGTGAAGCTTTCTTT. Protein: CASSVGDRASGEAFF.

This clone was seen only a few times. V and J are TRBV28 and TRBJ2-7; TRBD2 is a possible D gene (6 bases). Per germline, CDR1 MDHEN and CDR2 SYDVKM. This CDR3 comprises 13 residues. V was cut by 2 bases and J by 5 bases, with 10 bases left in between. CDR3 loop: CASSLTGGHEQYF. As DNA, the CDR3 is TGTGCCAGCAGTTTAACCGGGGGACACGAGCAGTACTTC.

The V and J genes are TRBV5-1 and TRBJ2-7; 12 nucleotides align to TRBD1. The V gene's germline CDR1 is SGHRS and CDR2 YFSETQ. J gave up 5 bases and V 3 bases, and 3 bases lay outside the gene matches. The CDR3 length is 14 residues. The CDR3 reads CASSSGTGGDEQYF. Here the CDR3 DNA reads TGCGCCAGCAGCTCCGGGACAGGGGGCGACGAGCAGTACTTC.

The CDR3 spells CASSGRGLRGHEQYF. The CDR3 nucleotides are TGCGCCAGCAGTGGAAGGGGTTTGAGGGGGCACGAGCAGTACTTC. J is TRBJ2-7 and V is TRBV10-2, with 7 bases fitting TRBD1. V lost 4 bases and J lost 5; bases outside the gene matches: 11. The CDR3 has 15 residues. Per the germline V gene, CDR1 is WSHSY and CDR2 is SAAADI.

The gene calls are TRBV9 and TRBJ2-3; 10 nucleotides line up with TRBD1. Losses at the gene ends were 4 bases for V and 4 bases for J; bases not matched to a gene: 6. From germline, CDR1 is SGDLS and CDR2 YYNGEE. The CDR3 runs to 15 residues. CDR3: CASSLRDRGSDTQYF. The DNA of the CDR3 is TGTGCCAGCAGCTTACGGGACAGGGGATCAGATACGCAGTATTTT.

This rearrangement joins TRBV6-1 to TRBJ1-5; D is uncertain. Germline CDR1 is MNHNS and CDR2 is SASEGT. CDR3 length: 13 amino acids. V was pared by 7 bases and J by 3 bases, with 10 bases between. CDR3 sequence (DNA): TGTGCCAGCAAAGTAACAGTCAATCAGCCCCAGCATTTT. It translates to CASKVTVNQPQHF.

The chain recombines TRBV9 with TRBJ2-1; 8 positions match TRBD2. V was pared by 0 bases and J by 7 bases, with 6 bases of the junction left unmatched. This CDR3 is 15 amino acids long. Germline CDR1 and CDR2: SGDLS and YYNGEE. The CDR3 loop is CASSVGWAGGNEQFF. CDR3 DNA sequence: TGTGCCAGCAGCGTAGGGTGGGCGGGAGGTAATGAGCAGTTCTTC.

The chain carries TRBV2 and TRBJ1-1; D remains ambiguous. The CDR3 totals 14 residues. Germline V gene sequence: CDR1 SNHLY, CDR2 FYNNEI. Trimming removed 3 bases from V and 1 base from J, with 9 bases in between. In DNA, the CDR3 is TGTGCCAGCAGTGACAGGCGGGGGAACACTGAAGCTTTCTTT. This encodes CASSDRRGNTEAFF.

The chain links TRBV6-1 to TRBJ1-2; 7 bases fit TRBD1. V shed 2 bases, J shed 8 bases, and the junction held 8 bases outside the gene matches. This CDR3 region has 14 residues. CDR1 MNHNS and CDR2 SASEGT come from the germline V gene. CDR3 DNA sequence: TGTGCCAGCAGTGAACCCCCGACAGGGCAGGGCTACACCTTC. Amino acids: CASSEPPTGQGYTF.

The V and J genes are TRBV10-3 and TRBJ2-7; TRBD2 matches 13 bases. Germline CDR1 is ENHRY and CDR2 is SYGVKD. Trimming cost V 5 bases and J 2 bases; bases outside gene matches: 3. This CDR3 region has 15 residues. CDR3: CAISQGTSGTYEQYF. The CDR3 region has the DNA TGTGCCATCAGTCAAGGGACTAGCGGGACCTACGAGCAGTACTTC.

The V and J genes are TRBV5-1 and TRBJ1-4; 7 bases fit TRBD1. Trimming cost V 5 bases and J 4 bases; bases outside gene matches: 8. Germline values: CDR1 SGHRS, CDR2 YFSETQ. The CDR3 length is 15 residues. Here the CDR3 reads CASRGRDSLNEKLFF. The CDR3 region has the DNA TGCGCCAGCAGGGGCCGGGACAGCCTTAATGAAAAACTGTTTTTT.

This clone was recorded a few times. The chain has TRBV14 and TRBJ1-1, with 7 bases lining up with TRBD1. The CDR3 spans 14 residues. With V trimmed by 6 bases and J by 2 bases, 6 bases remained unmatched. Germline V CDR1 and CDR2: SGHDN, FVKESK. The CDR3 is CASRFTGDNTEAFF. The CDR3 region has the DNA TGTGCCAGCAGGTTCACAGGGGACAACACTGAAGCTTTCTTT.

This chain uses TRBV6-1 with TRBJ1-1; no definite D call. Germline lookup yields CDR1 MNHNS and CDR2 SASEGT. V lost 7 bases to trimming and J lost 2 bases, with 5 bases between them. This CDR3 contains 11 residues. The CDR3 nucleotides read TGTGCCAGCACCAGAAACACTGAAGCTTTCTTT. Translating it yields CASTRNTEAFF.